Below are 13 T cell receptor beta chains sequenced from a single sample in a study of T cell changes during pregnancy in multiple sclerosis. TCRdb's copy holds only in-frame clones and misses some; the assay was immunoSEQ multiplex PCR. Among approximately 58,000 clones, roughly 92% were seen once, and the ten largest hold more than 1.3%. Here the sequenced sample was peripheral blood, taken in the second trimester of pregnancy. These receptors originate from a female donor with multiple sclerosis, enrolled in a pregnancy study.

The J gene is TRBJ2-3, the V gene TRBV7-2; 9 bases are shared with TRBD2. The CDR3 has 14 amino acids. Germline V gene lookup returns CDR1 SGHTA and CDR2 FQGNSA. Trimming cost V 6 bases and J 8 bases; bases outside gene matches: 9. In DNA form, the CDR3 reads TGTGCCAGCAGTGGCGGGGGGGGCCGTTTTACGCAGTATTTT. Translating gives CASSGGGGRFTQYF.

The chain combines TRBV2 with TRBJ2-7, with a tentative D call TRBD1 (5 bases). The CDR3 sequence is 14 residues long. Germline V CDR1 and CDR2: SNHLY, FYNNEI. V gave up 1 base and J gave up 6 bases, with 13 bases separating them. The CDR3 loop is CASSEGWGNPEQYF. The CDR3, as DNA: TGTGCCAGCAGTGAAGGTTGGGGCAACCCCGAGCAGTACTTC. Filled out from reference TRBV2 and TRBJ2-7, the complete variable domain reads EPEVTQTPSHQVTQMGQEVILRCVPISNHLYFYWYRQILGQKVEFLVSFYNNEISEKSEIFDDQFSVERPDGSNFTLKIRSTKLEDSAMYFCASSEGWGNPEQYFGPGTRLTVT.

The chain couples TRBV29-1 to TRBJ2-5; a possible D gene is TRBD2 (6 bases). This CDR3 comprises 12 residues. Looked up from germline, CDR1 is SQVTM and CDR2 is ANQGSEA. V lost 7 bases and J 3 bases, leaving 12 bases between the germline ends. For the CDR3, the DNA is TGCAGCGCCCGTGGGGGGAAAGAGACCCAGTACTTC. Translating it yields CSARGGKETQYF.

The chain links TRBV5-1 to TRBJ2-2, with 9 bases matching TRBD1. Unmatched junction bases numbered 7, after V lost 5 bases and J lost 2 bases. This CDR3 is 16 amino acids long. Germline V lookup: CDR1 SGHRS, CDR2 YFSETQ. CDR3 sequence: CASRPPGQGNTGELFF. The CDR3 region has the DNA TGCGCCAGCAGACCTCCGGGACAGGGCAACACCGGGGAGCTGTTTTTT.

J is TRBJ2-1 and V is TRBV28; TRBD2 might be the D (6 bases). The CDR3 length is 16 residues. V lost 6 bases, J lost 4 bases, and 19 bases lay in between. Germline values: CDR1 MDHEN, CDR2 SYDVKM. The CDR3 nucleotides read TGTGCCAGCAGCGATTCGAGGGGAGGAGGGTACAATGAGCAGTTCTTC. It yields the protein CASSDSRGGGYNEQFF.

The chain links TRBV4-1 to TRBJ2-3; 9 bases agree with TRBD2. The CDR3 runs 16 residues. V lost 6 bases to trimming and J lost 0 bases; unmatched junction nucleotides: 7. CDR1 is MGHRA, CDR2 YSYEKL, per germline. As DNA, the CDR3 is TGCGCCAGCAGTTATATAGCGGGAGTCAGCACAGATACGCAGTATTTT. It translates to CASSYIAGVSTDTQYF.

V usage is TRBV7-3 and J usage is TRBJ1-5, with D perhaps TRBD1 (5 bases). Germline V gene lookup returns CDR1 SGHTA and CDR2 FQGTGA. Trimming left V 3 bases short and J 5 bases short, with 8 bases between. CDR3 length: 13 residues. This CDR3 reads CASSFGGDQPQHF. CDR3 in DNA: TGTGCCAGCAGCTTCGGGGGGGATCAGCCCCAGCATTTT.

This rearrangement joins TRBV7-2 to TRBJ1-4; weak D call: TRBD1 (5 bases). Germline CDR1 SGHTA, CDR2 FQGNSA. CDR3 length: 14 residues. Trimming took off 5 bases at V and 4 bases at J, with 11 bases between the two ends. The CDR3 reads CASSKGLSNEKLFF. The CDR3 DNA sequence: TGTGCCAGCAGCAAGGGGTTGAGTAATGAAAAACTGTTTTTT.

V and J are TRBV7-2 and TRBJ2-7, with D unresolved. CDR3 length equals 12 residues. CDR1 and CDR2 (germline): SGHTA, FQGNSA. V dropped 1 base and J dropped 5 bases, with 6 bases sitting between them. The CDR3 DNA follows: TGTGCCAGCAGCTTAGGTACAGACGAGCAGTACTTC. This encodes CASSLGTDEQYF. Together with reference TRBV7-2 and TRBJ2-7, the CDR3 gives the full variable domain: GAGVSQSPSNKVTEKGKDVELRCDPISGHTALYWYRQSLGQGLEFLIYFQGNSAPDKSGLPSDRFSAERTGGSVSTLTIQRTQQEDSAVYLCASSLGTDEQYFGPGTRLTVT.

With respect to this clone: Its ends do not fully match the called genes, so a read error is possible. CDR3 protein: CASSQARGTRPHF. In nucleotides, the CDR3 is TGTGCCAGCAGCCAAGCTCGGGGAACGAGACCACACTTC. V gene TRBV4-2 combines with J gene TRBJ1-2; D is unresolved. The CDR3 contains 13 residues. Germline V gives CDR1 LGHNA, CDR2 YNFKEQ.

The genes are TRBV6-6 and TRBJ2-5; 8 nucleotides agree with TRBD1. The DNA end lines up better with TRBJ2-7; the J call may be wrong. CDR1 is MNHNY, CDR2 SVGAGI, per germline (reference sequence). The CDR3 runs to 14 residues. CDR3 DNA sequence: TGTGCCAGCAGTGACCCGGGACAGGCCTACGAGCAGTACTTC. It is translated as CASSDPGQAYEQYF.

The V and J genes are TRBV9 and TRBJ2-2; D uncertain. CDR1 and CDR2 (germline): SGDLS, YYNGEE. Trimming removed 0 bases at V and 6 bases at J, with 12 bases between. The CDR3 totals 15 residues. The DNA of the CDR3 is TGTGCCAGCAGCGTAGATTCCCTAGGAGCCGGGGAGCTGTTTTTT. The encoded protein is CASSVDSLGAGELFF.

The rearrangement uses TRBV5-6 and TRBJ2-2; no clear D. The CDR3 has 14 residues. CDR1 and CDR2 from the germline V gene are SGHDT and YYEEEE. Trimming pared 5 bases from V and 2 bases from J, leaving 10 bases between. Here the CDR3 DNA reads TGTGCCAGCAGTGGAAACAGAAACACCGGGGAGCTGTTTTTT. Protein sequence: CASSGNRNTGELFF. The full variable domain, with the rest looked up from reference TRBV5-6 and TRBJ2-2, is DAGVTQSPTHLIKTRGQQVTLRCSPKSGHDTVSWYQQALGQGPQFIFQYYEEEERQRGNFPDRFSGHQFPNYSSELNVNALLLGDSALYLCASSGNRNTGELFFGEGSRLTVL.